A selection of T cell receptor beta chains follows, all from one sample in a study of graft-versus-host responses after intestinal transplantation. Data came from immunoSEQ multiplex PCR; TCRdb stores just in-frame clones and leaves some out. In the table there are 110,000 to 150,000 clones, 92% of which are singletons. No antigen is known for these receptors. Sequences were derived from unstimulated CD4+ T cells sorted from spleen or lymph node cells, sampled before intestinal transplant. The receptors here all came from a human donor who received an intestinal transplant. The CDR3 runs from the conserved cysteine through the conserved F or W. A D gene is named only where the DNA matches it firmly. Part of the rows lack a size; the others show once, few, many or a class for expanded clones.

v_gene,j_gene,abundance,d_gene,CDR3aa,CDR3nt
TRBV7-2,TRBJ2-1,.,TRBD2,CASSLFLAGNEQFF,TGTGCCAGCAGCTTATTTCTAGCGGGAAATGAGCAGTTCTTC
TRBV6-1,TRBJ2-7,.,TRBD1,CASSGWTGLPYEQYF,TGTGCCAGCAGTGGTTGGACAGGCCTACCCTACGAGCAGTACTTC
TRBV5-4,TRBJ2-1,once,.,CASSTGLVNEQFF,TGTGCCAGCAGCACCGGACTCGTCAATGAGCAGTTCTTC
TRBV7-8,TRBJ2-5,once,TRBD1,CASSLVETGGWQTQYF,TGTGCCAGCAGCTTAGTGGAAACAGGGGGCTGGCAGACCCAGTACTTC
TRBV7-2,TRBJ2-1,.,TRBD2,CASSPQLAGGPSNEQFF,TGTGCCAGCAGCCCCCAACTAGCGGGAGGGCCGAGTAATGAGCAGTTCTTC
TRBV29-1,TRBJ1-3,few,.,CSVGTGSGNTIYF,TGCAGCGTTGGGACGGGTTCTGGAAACACCATATATTTT
TRBV19,TRBJ1-2,few,TRBD1,CASSIWAGGSGYTF,TGTGCCAGTAGTATTTGGGCAGGGGGCTCTGGCTACACCTTC
TRBV9,TRBJ1-2,.,.,CASSVGGSNYGYTF,TGTGCCAGCAGCGTAGGCGGCTCTAACTATGGCTACACCTTC
TRBV6-1,TRBJ2-1,.,TRBD1,CASRPDRGSYNEQFF,TGTGCCAGCAGACCAGACAGGGGCTCCTACAATGAGCAGTTCTTC
TRBV5-1,TRBJ2-5,once,.,CASSLDVQETQYF,TGCGCCAGCAGCTTAGATGTGCAAGAGACCCAGTACTTC
TRBV5-1,TRBJ1-2,.,TRBD1,CASSLGQGPYGYTF,TGCGCCAGCAGCTTGGGACAGGGGCCCTATGGCTACACCTTC
TRBV20-1,TRBJ1-2,.,.,CSATGDYGYTF,TGCAGTGCTACAGGGGACTATGGCTACACCTTC
TRBV21-1,TRBJ1-6,.,.,CASSPTRGVSSYNSPLHF,TGTGCCAGCAGCCCCACCCGCGGAGTAAGCTCCTATAATTCACCCCTCCACTTT
TRBV6-5,TRBJ2-6,few,.,CASRGAGANVLTF,TGTGCCAGCAGAGGGGCTGGGGCCAACGTCCTGACTTTC
TRBV4-2,TRBJ2-1,.,.,CASSQGGGRDPYNEQFF,TGTGCCAGCAGCCAAGGGGGGGGGCGAGACCCGTACAATGAGCAGTTCTTC
TRBV28,TRBJ2-5,.,.,CASSLPANPQYF,TGTGCCAGCAGTTTACCCGCCAATCCCCAGTACTTC
TRBV7-8,TRBJ2-5,.,TRBD1,CASSPSGTVNQETQYF,TGTGCCAGCAGCCCCAGTGGGACAGTAAACCAAGAGACCCAGTACTTC
TRBV21-1,TRBJ2-1,.,.,CASGLAGPYNEQFF,TGTGCCAGCGGACTAGCGGGACCCTACAATGAGCAGTTCTTC
TRBV19,TRBJ2-1,.,TRBD2,CASSLAGAVGEQFF,TGTGCCAGTAGTCTAGCGGGAGCTGTCGGTGAGCAGTTCTTC
TRBV28,TRBJ2-5,few,.,CASSSGGRTYQETQYF,TGTGCCAGCAGTTCCGGGGGGCGGACGTACCAAGAGACCCAGTACTTC
TRBV10-3,TRBJ2-3,.,.,CAISEVSVTDTQYF,TGTGCCATCAGTGAGGTTAGCGTCACAGATACGCAGTATTTT
TRBV7-9,TRBJ2-7,.,.,CASSLGQVYEQYF,TGTGCCAGCAGCTTAGGGCAGGTCTACGAGCAGTACTTC
TRBV4-1,TRBJ1-1,.,TRBD1,CASTSGTGRTEAFF,TGCGCCAGCACCTCTGGGACAGGGAGGACTGAAGCTTTCTTT
TRBV7-9,TRBJ2-5,.,TRBD1,CASSLGDSPGETQYF,TGTGCCAGCAGCTTAGGGGACAGCCCTGGAGAGACCCAGTACTTC
TRBV5-1,TRBJ2-1,.,TRBD1,CASSPRQGVYNEQFF,TGCGCCAGCAGCCCCAGACAGGGAGTCTACAATGAGCAGTTCTTC
TRBV21-1,TRBJ1-2,.,.,CASSKGRVIVGGYTF,TGTGCCAGCAGCAAAGGGAGGGTGATCGTGGGAGGCTACACCTTC
TRBV30,TRBJ1-5,.,.,CAWRGELNQPQHF,TGTGCCTGGAGGGGGGAACTCAATCAGCCCCAGCATTTT
TRBV30,TRBJ2-5,.,.,CAWTSNLQETQYF,TGTGCCTGGACCTCCAACTTACAAGAGACCCAGTACTTC
TRBV29-1,TRBJ2-5,.,.,CSVEKGRETQYF,TGCAGCGTTGAAAAAGGGAGGGAGACCCAGTACTTC
TRBV5-1,TRBJ1-3,.,TRBD1,CASSGTGSGNTIYF,TGCGCCAGCAGCGGGACAGGCTCTGGAAACACCATATATTTT
TRBV5-1,TRBJ2-2,.,.,CASSLGARINTGELFF,TGCGCCAGCAGCTTGGGGGCCCGGATAAACACCGGGGAGCTGTTTTTT
TRBV18,TRBJ2-7,.,TRBD1,CASSSRDRVSYEQYF,TGTGCCAGCTCATCCCGGGACAGGGTATCCTACGAGCAGTACTTC
TRBV7-9,TRBJ2-5,once,TRBD2,CASSLGTRAGEETQYF,TGTGCCAGCAGCTTAGGCACTAGGGCGGGAGAAGAGACCCAGTACTTC
TRBV5-8,TRBJ2-1,.,TRBD2,CASSLLGGGYNEQFF,TGTGCCAGCAGCTTGTTGGGGGGAGGGTACAATGAGCAGTTCTTC
TRBV11-2,TRBJ1-2,.,.,CASSLGGDGYTF,TGTGCCAGCAGCTTAGGGGGAGATGGCTACACCTTC